The 17 T cell receptor beta chains presented below share a single source sample, sequenced in a study of blood T cell repertoires in COVID-19. The table came from immunoSEQ multiplex PCR; TCRdb's copy has only in-frame clones and leaves some out. The data show tens of thousands of clones, 89% seen once. The sequenced sample consisted of peripheral blood. These receptors all come from an elderly woman with active COVID-19.

The gene calls are TRBV6-5 and TRBJ2-1, with TRBD2 identical over 10 bases. Germline V gene lookup returns CDR1 MNHEY and CDR2 SVGAGI. The CDR3 totals 15 residues. V was pared by 0 bases and J by 7 bases, with 3 bases of the junction left unmatched. CDR3 sequence: CASSYSTSGSNEQFF. The CDR3 DNA is TGTGCCAGCAGTTACTCGACTAGCGGGTCTAATGAGCAGTTCTTC.

V usage is TRBV10-3 and J usage is TRBJ1-3, with 9 bases fitting TRBD1. Germline V lookup: CDR1 ENHRY, CDR2 SYGVKD. J gave up 4 bases and V 3 bases, and 4 bases lay outside the gene matches. CDR3 length equals 15 residues. CDR3 sequence (DNA): TGTGCCATCAGTGACGTCGGACAGGGGGGAAACACCATATATTTT. It codes for CAISDVGQGGNTIYF.

This clone was recorded only once. The rearrangement joins TRBV28 to TRBJ2-7; TRBD1 matches at 10 bases. The germline V gene has CDR1 MDHEN and CDR2 SYDVKM. The CDR3 has 15 residues. Trimming at V came to 5 bases and at J to 5 bases, leaving 9 bases not matched to a gene. CDR3 nucleotide sequence: TGTGCCAGCAGTGTCTCCGGGACAGGGGCCAACGAGCAGTACTTC. Encoded protein: CASSVSGTGANEQYF. The full variable domain, in which reference TRBV28 and TRBJ2-7 provide the parts outside the CDR3, is DVKVTQSSRYLVKRTGEKVFLECVQDMDHENMFWYRQDPGLGLRLIYFSYDVKMKEKGDIPEGYSVSREKKERFSLILESASTNQTSMYLCASSVSGTGANEQYFGPGTRLTVT.

CDR3 sequence: CASSLSGRVDEQFF. The CDR3 DNA follows: TGTGCCAGCAGCTTAAGCGGGAGGGTGGATGAGCAGTTCTTC. This chain uses TRBV7-9 with TRBJ2-1, with TRBD2 identical over 10 bases. V gave up 2 bases and J gave up 8 bases; unmatched junction bases: 3. CDR3 length: 14 residues. Looked up from germline, CDR1 is SEHNR and CDR2 is FQNEAQ (reference sequence).

The V gene is TRBV7-2, the J gene TRBJ1-2; D gene ambiguous. Per the germline V gene, CDR1 is SGHTA and CDR2 is FQGNSA. The CDR3 is made up of 14 amino acids. V was cut by 5 bases and J by 2 bases, with 12 bases left in between. The CDR3 loop reads CASSQSRGNYGYTF. CDR3 sequence (DNA): TGTGCCAGCAGCCAGAGCCGAGGGAACTATGGCTACACCTTC.

This sequence joins TRBV5-6 and TRBJ2-1; 11 bases fit TRBD2. V shed 4 bases, J shed 0 bases, and the junction held 9 bases outside the gene matches. The CDR3 runs to 18 residues. Germline CDR1 SGHDT, CDR2 YYEEEE. Here the CDR3 reads CASSPRGLAVSSYNEQFF. CDR3 in DNA: TGTGCCAGCAGCCCAAGGGGACTAGCGGTTAGCTCCTACAATGAGCAGTTCTTC.

The V gene is TRBV7-6, the J gene TRBJ2-7, with D unresolved. The CDR3 totals 14 residues. Germline CDR1 and CDR2: SGHVS and FNYEAQ. V shed 4 bases and J shed 3 bases, with 13 bases lying between them. The CDR3 nucleotides are TGTGCCAGCAGCTATGGCGGAGCAGACTACGAGCAGTACTTC. Translation: CASSYGGADYEQYF.

The V gene is TRBV28, the J gene TRBJ1-2; D is undetermined. Trimming left V 3 bases short and J 8 bases short, with 10 bases between. This CDR3 is built from 12 residues. In germline, CDR1 is MDHEN, CDR2 SYDVKM. The CDR3 region is CASSLFPLGYTF. In DNA form, the CDR3 reads TGTGCCAGCAGTTTGTTTCCTCTAGGCTACACCTTC.

V is TRBV5-1 and J is TRBJ1-1; possibly TRBD1 for D (5 bases). Germline V lookup: CDR1 SGHRS, CDR2 YFSETQ. V lost 6 bases and J lost 2, with 8 bases in between. The CDR3 loop spans 12 amino acids. The CDR3 DNA sequence: TGCGCCAGCAAGACAGCCAACACTGAAGCTTTCTTT. As protein: CASKTANTEAFF.

The chain has TRBV24-1 and TRBJ2-3; 11 nucleotides align to TRBD2. J gave up 7 bases and V 3 bases, and 11 bases lay outside the gene matches. The CDR3 contains 17 residues. CDR1 is KGHDR and CDR2 is SFDVKD in the germline V gene. The CDR3 sequence is CATSDAVLAGGVYTQYF. The DNA of the CDR3 is TGTGCCACCAGTGATGCTGTCCTAGCGGGAGGTGTTTATACGCAGTATTTT.

The J gene is TRBJ1-1, the V gene TRBV9; the D is unclear. Germline lookup yields CDR1 SGDLS and CDR2 YYNGEE. This CDR3 is built from 13 residues. Trimming pared 0 bases from V and 1 base from J, leaving 4 bases between. CDR3 region: CASSVVRNTEAFF. CDR3 sequence (DNA): TGTGCCAGCAGCGTAGTTAGGAACACTGAAGCTTTCTTT.

The chain employs TRBV7-2 and TRBJ2-3; D is unclear. Trimming removed 9 bases at V and 2 bases at J, with 12 bases between. The CDR3 has 13 amino acids. Germline V gene data show CDR1 as SGHTA and CDR2 as FQGNSA. This CDR3 is CASRAEPTDTQYF. The CDR3 nucleotides are TGTGCCAGTCGCGCGGAACCCACAGATACGCAGTATTTT.

The chain links TRBV6-1 to TRBJ1-1; tentatively, D is TRBD1 (6 bases). CDR1 and CDR2 from the germline V gene are MNHNS and SASEGT. V was pared by 2 bases and J by 6 bases, with 13 bases between. This CDR3 spans 14 amino acids. The CDR3 sequence: CASSEFRGGAEAFF. Written as DNA, the CDR3 is TGTGCCAGCAGTGAATTCAGAGGGGGTGCTGAAGCTTTCTTT.

The V gene is TRBV6-2 or TRBV6-3, the J gene TRBJ2-1; no firm D call. This CDR3 spans 16 amino acids. The germline gives CDR1 MNHEY, CDR2 SVGEGT. The V end lost 0 bases, the J end lost 6 bases, and 15 bases lay between the germline ends. The chain's CDR3 is CASSYSELNGFNEQFF. DNA of the CDR3: TGTGCCAGCAGTTACTCGGAGCTGAACGGGTTCAATGAGCAGTTCTTC.

The CDR3 here is CASSSGTEFAGELFF. CDR3 coding DNA: TGTGCCAGCAGTTCCGGGACAGAGTTCGCCGGGGAGCTGTTTTTT. The chain couples TRBV6-2 or TRBV6-3 to TRBJ2-2, with 7 bases aligning to TRBD1. Trimming took 4 bases from V and 6 from J; bases not matched to a gene: 8. The germline gives CDR1 MNHEY, CDR2 SVGEGT. The CDR3 has 15 amino acids.

The chain links TRBV27 to TRBJ2-1, with 12 bases fitting TRBD1. Looked up from germline, CDR1 is MNHEY and CDR2 is SMNVEV (reference sequence). This CDR3 has 17 residues. Unmatched junction bases numbered 5, after V lost 5 bases and J lost 0 bases. The CDR3 loop is CASSEPGQGASYNEQFF. The CDR3 DNA reads as TGTGCCAGCAGTGAACCGGGACAGGGGGCCTCCTACAATGAGCAGTTCTTC.

The gene calls are TRBV7-2 and TRBJ2-5, with 15 bases identical to TRBD2. V was clipped by 2 bases and J by 4 bases; unmatched bases: 2. In germline, CDR1 is SGHTA, CDR2 FQGNSA. The CDR3 contains 16 residues. CDR3 loop: CASSLQGLAGGETQYF. CDR3 bases: TGTGCCAGCAGCTTACAGGGACTAGCGGGAGGAGAGACCCAGTACTTC. Looking up the rest from reference TRBV7-2 and TRBJ2-5 gives the full variable domain: GAGVSQSPSNKVTEKGKDVELRCDPISGHTALYWYRQSLGQGLEFLIYFQGNSAPDKSGLPSDRFSAERTGGSVSTLTIQRTQQEDSAVYLCASSLQGLAGGETQYFGPGTRLLVL.